Listed below are T cell receptor beta chains from one sample, sequenced in a study of shared clonotypes between healthy human individuals. Repertoires were generated with immunoSEQ multiplex PCR, while TCRdb's copy carries only in-frame clones and drops some. This sample has about 2 million clones, with about 94% found just once. Sequenced: naive CD8+ T cells sorted from blood. The receptors were sampled from a man younger than 30 in good health. Each CDR3 is given with its conserved first and last residue. Fields, in order: V gene, J gene, clone size, D gene, CDR3 protein, CDR3 DNA. The D gene is left open where the match is weak. Expanded clones get a size class; other rows say once, few or many, or leave the size out.

>TRBV10-2|TRBJ2-6|NA|NA
CASSVSSGANVLTF
TGCGCCAGCAGTGTAAGCTCTGGGGCCAACGTCCTGACTTTC
>TRBV27|TRBJ1-2|once|NA
CASSLVGGAGGYTF
TGTGCCAGCAGTTTAGTGGGGGGGGCAGGAGGCTACACCTTC
>TRBV30|TRBJ1-2|NA|NA
CAWSLLDTTEYYGYTF
TGTGCCTGGAGTTTGCTGGACACAACAGAGTACTATGGCTACACCTTC
>TRBV6-5|TRBJ1-6|NA|NA
CASRTGGITPLHF
TGTGCCAGCAGAACGGGGGGAATAACACCCCTCCACTTT
>TRBV5-8|TRBJ2-7|NA|NA
CASSYRESFEQYF
TGTGCCAGCAGCTACCGGGAGTCCTTCGAGCAGTACTTC
>TRBV13|TRBJ2-7|NA|NA
CASSLGTGLVEQYF
TGTGCCAGCAGCTTAGGGACGGGACTGGTCGAGCAGTACTTC
>TRBV5-1|TRBJ1-1|NA|TRBD1
CASSGQGIGGGTEAFF
TGCGCCAGCAGCGGACAGGGGATAGGAGGGGGGACTGAAGCTTTCTTT
>TRBV4-1|TRBJ2-5|few|NA
CASSQGDDLRETQYF
TGCGCCAGCAGCCAAGGAGATGACCTCAGGGAGACCCAGTACTTC
>TRBV4-1|TRBJ1-6|NA|NA
CASRAVGLGNSPLHF
TGCGCCAGCAGGGCCGTGGGGTTGGGGAATTCACCCCTCCACTTT
>TRBV4-3|TRBJ2-1|NA|TRBD2
CASSQEWLAEYNEQFF
TGCGCCAGCAGCCAAGAGTGGCTAGCGGAATACAATGAGCAGTTCTTC
>TRBV27|TRBJ2-5|NA|NA
CASSLGVLETQYF
TGTGCCAGCAGTTTAGGCGTTTTGGAGACCCAGTACTTC
>TRBV10-3|TRBJ1-5|NA|NA
CAISAGTELSNQPQHF
TGTGCCATCAGTGCCGGGACGGAGCTTAGCAATCAGCCCCAGCATTTT
>TRBV9|TRBJ2-2|few|NA
CASSAPRSTGELFF
TGTGCCAGCAGCGCCCCCCGGTCCACCGGGGAGCTGTTTTTT
>TRBV2|TRBJ1-2|NA|TRBD1
CASSELGTAYGYTF
TGTGCCAGCAGTGAATTGGGGACAGCCTATGGCTACACCTTC
>TRBV15|TRBJ2-2|NA|NA
CATSRVSSPGELFF
TGTGCCACCAGCAGAGTTAGTAGTCCCGGGGAGCTGTTTTTT
>TRBV29-1|TRBJ2-5|NA|NA
CSVMEGLTNYF
TGCAGCGTTATGGAAGGACTTACCAATTACTTC
>TRBV12-5|TRBJ2-7|NA|NA
CASLGGQSASYEQYF
TGTGCTAGCTTGGGAGGTCAGAGCGCTTCCTACGAGCAGTACTTC
>TRBV14|TRBJ1-2|NA|TRBD1
CASSRTGVSYGYTF
TGTGCCAGCAGCCGAACAGGGGTCAGCTATGGCTACACCTTC
>TRBV7-9|TRBJ1-1|NA|NA
CASSPPGTLNTEAFF
TGTGCCAGCAGCCCCCCTGGCACACTTAACACTGAAGCTTTCTTT
>TRBV13|TRBJ1-1|NA|NA
CASSLTRVWNTEAFF
TGTGCCAGCAGCTTAACTCGGGTCTGGAACACTGAAGCTTTCTTT
>TRBV7-9|TRBJ2-5|once|TRBD2
CASSLGTSGQGETQYF
TGTGCCAGCAGCTTAGGGACTAGCGGCCAGGGGGAGACCCAGTACTTC
>TRBV6-1|TRBJ2-5|NA|NA
CASSEIPLDWETQYF
TGTGCCAGCAGTGAAATCCCTCTAGATTGGGAGACCCAGTACTTC
>TRBV19|TRBJ2-3|once|NA
CASSPGTVSTDTQYF
TGTGCCAGTAGTCCGGGGACCGTTAGCACAGATACGCAGTATTTT
>TRBV28|TRBJ2-7|NA|TRBD1
CASSIVGQGASEQYF
TGTGCCAGCAGTATCGTGGGACAGGGGGCCTCCGAGCAGTACTTC
>TRBV29-1|TRBJ1-2|NA|NA
CSVEEWAGAENWDYGYTF
TGCAGCGTTGAAGAATGGGCGGGGGCAGAGAATTGGGACTATGGCTACACCTTC
>TRBV4-1|TRBJ2-7|NA|NA
CASSQVDGADEQYF
TGCGCCAGCAGCCAAGTTGACGGGGCGGACGAGCAGTACTTC
>TRBV14|TRBJ2-3|NA|NA
CASSPYGTTDTQYF
TGTGCCAGCAGCCCATACGGGACTACAGATACGCAGTATTTT
>TRBV27|TRBJ2-7|once|TRBD1
CASSTRDSSYEQYF
TGTGCCAGCAGTACCCGGGACAGCTCCTACGAGCAGTACTTC
>TRBV5-4|TRBJ2-7|NA|TRBD2
CASKTSGTYEQYF
TGTGCCAGCAAGACTAGCGGTACCTACGAGCAGTACTTC
>TRBV28|TRBJ1-6|NA|TRBD1
CASSHRQGAYNSPLHF
TGTGCCAGCAGCCATCGACAGGGGGCCTATAATTCACCCCTCCACTTT
>TRBV9|TRBJ1-5|few|TRBD1
CASSGGQDNQPQHF
TGTGCCAGCAGCGGAGGACAGGACAATCAGCCCCAGCATTTT
>TRBV7-8|TRBJ2-7|NA|TRBD1
CASSPLTGTYEQYF
TGTGCCAGCAGCCCGCTGACAGGGACCTACGAGCAGTACTTC
>TRBV10-3|TRBJ2-7|NA|NA
CAISAETASYEQYF
TGTGCCATCAGTGCCGAGACAGCCTCCTACGAGCAGTACTTC
>TRBV9|TRBJ2-2|NA|TRBD2
CASSALAGGPTGELFF
TGTGCCAGCAGCGCACTAGCGGGGGGGCCCACCGGGGAGCTGTTTTTT
>TRBV11-2|TRBJ2-7|NA|NA
CASSQPGLQAYEQYF
TGTGCCAGCAGCCAGCCGGGACTTCAAGCCTACGAGCAGTACTTC
>TRBV11-2|TRBJ1-2|NA|NA
CASSLDDSVRQSYGYTF
TGTGCCAGCAGCTTAGACGATAGTGTGCGACAAAGCTATGGCTACACCTTC